A single sample is the source of the 8 T cell receptor beta chains below, sequenced in a study of cytomegalovirus exposure and HLA in healthy donors. Measured with immunoSEQ multiplex PCR; TCRdb has only the in-frame clones, and not every one. The repertoire includes over 50,000 clones, nearly 95% of them detected once, and about 5.4% sits in the top ten. The material sequenced was PBMCs. The receptors originated from a man between 18 and 35 years old in good health and CMV-seropositive.

V gene TRBV14 combines with J gene TRBJ2-3; TRBD2 is a possible D gene (5 bases). V was cut by 3 bases and J by 3 bases, with 7 bases left in between. Per germline, CDR1 SGHDN and CDR2 FVKESK. This CDR3 spans 13 amino acids. CDR3 nucleotides: TGTGCCAGCAGCCAGAGCGGAACAGATACGCAGTATTTT. It is translated as CASSQSGTDTQYF.

The V call is TRBV2, the J call TRBJ2-3, with D unclear. CDR1 and CDR2 from the germline V gene are SNHLY and FYNNEI. The CDR3 spans 15 residues. V dropped 1 base and J dropped 2 bases, with 10 bases sitting between them. The CDR3 bases are TGTGCCAGCAGTGAAGGCAGCGTAAACACAGATACGCAGTATTTT. Translated: CASSEGSVNTDTQYF.

The chain is built from TRBV9 and TRBJ2-3; 14 nucleotides match TRBD2. Germline V CDR1 and CDR2: SGDLS, YYNGEE. V lost 0 bases, J lost 5 bases, and 2 bases stayed unmatched. CDR3 length equals 16 residues. The CDR3 DNA follows: TGTGCCAGCAGCGTAGCTGGACTAGCGGGAGGAGATACGCAGTATTTT. Its translation is CASSVAGLAGGDTQYF.

The V gene is TRBV6-4, the J gene TRBJ2-3; TRBD2 aligns across 9 bases. The CDR3 length is 19 residues. Trimming cost V 2 bases and J 0 bases; bases outside gene matches: 12. CDR1 and CDR2 (germline): MRHNA, SNTAGT. The CDR3 nucleotides read TGTGCCAGCAGTGACACCGCTAGCGGGATAAATCCTAGCACAGATACGCAGTATTTT. This gives the protein CASSDTASGINPSTDTQYF.

This chain links TRBV6-6 with TRBJ1-5; unclear D gene. V was trimmed by 10 bases and J by 2 bases, leaving 21 bases between them. This CDR3 comprises 16 residues. Per the germline V gene, CDR1 is MNHNY and CDR2 is SVGAGI (reference sequence). CDR3 sequence reads: CATAFGEGSGNQPQHF. Written as DNA, the CDR3 is TGTGCCACTGCGTTCGGGGAGGGAAGCGGCAATCAGCCCCAGCATTTT.

In DNA form, the CDR3 reads TGTGCCAGCAGTTGGGCCCTGACAGCCTCTAGCACAGATACGCAGTATTTT. It yields the protein CASSWALTASSTDTQYF. The chain recombines TRBV28 with TRBJ2-3, with D possibly being TRBD1 (5 bases). Looked up from germline, CDR1 is MDHEN and CDR2 is SYDVKM. Deletions cut 4 bases from V and 0 bases from J, with 17 bases between. CDR3 length: 17 residues.

The gene calls are TRBV11-3 and TRBJ1-1; D uncertain. V was pared by 0 bases and J by 7 bases, with 6 bases between. Looked up from germline, CDR1 is SGHNT and CDR2 is YENEEA. The CDR3 loop spans 12 amino acids. The CDR3 is CASSLDSGEAFF. DNA for the CDR3: TGTGCCAGCAGCTTAGATTCGGGTGAAGCTTTCTTT.

The chain couples TRBV9 to TRBJ2-3; 10 bases agree with TRBD1. Germline lookup yields CDR1 SGDLS and CDR2 YYNGEE. J gave up 6 bases and V 4 bases, and 8 bases lay outside the gene matches. The CDR3 covers 15 residues. The CDR3 DNA is TGTGCCAGCAGCATCAGACAGGGGGCCGGGGATACGCAGTATTTT. Translating gives CASSIRQGAGDTQYF.